Presented here are 19 T cell receptor beta chains from one specimen sequenced in a study of chemoradiotherapy in HPV16-positive cancers. Measured with immunoSEQ multiplex PCR; TCRdb has only the in-frame clones, and not every one. The sample shows tens of thousands of clones, approximately 93% of them seen only once. The specimen was collected from a patient who underwent chemoradiotherapy. The receptors originated from a human donor with HPV-associated anogenital cancer.

The rearrangement links TRBV7-9 to TRBJ2-1; the D gene is possibly TRBD2 (5 bases). This CDR3 spans 12 amino acids. Trimming shortened V by 2 bases and J by 6 bases, and 5 bases separated the two germline ends. CDR1 SEHNR and CDR2 FQNEAQ come from the germline V gene (reference sequence). CDR3 coding DNA: TGTGCCAGCAGCTTAACTAGCAATGAGCAGTTCTTC. As protein: CASSLTSNEQFF.

The DNA for the CDR3 is TGTGCCACCAGCCCGGGGGGTGCGTTAGCTAATGAAAAACTGTTTTTT. Translation: CATSPGGALANEKLFF. The gene calls are TRBV15 and TRBJ1-4, with a weak D call TRBD1 (5 bases). V lost 5 bases and J 3 bases, leaving 16 bases between the germline ends. The CDR3 is 16 residues long. The V gene's germline CDR1 is LNHNV and CDR2 YYDKDF (reference sequence).

The J gene is TRBJ2-7, the V gene TRBV5-5, with D perhaps given as TRBD1 or TRBD2 (5 bases each). Trimming removed 1 base at V and 3 bases at J, with 14 bases between. CDR3 length: 15 residues. Germline V CDR1 and CDR2: SGHKS, YYEKEE (reference sequence). CDR3 sequence: CASSLLGDPNYEQYF. The CDR3 DNA follows: TGTGCCAGCAGCTTGTTGGGGGACCCAAACTACGAGCAGTACTTC.

The V and J genes are TRBV19 and TRBJ1-5, with TRBD1 as a possible D gene (5 bases). V dropped 5 bases and J dropped 0 bases, with 14 bases sitting between them. Looked up from germline, CDR1 is LNHDA and CDR2 is SQIVND (reference sequence). The CDR3 contains 16 residues. The DNA for the CDR3 is TGTGCCAGTAGTTTGCGACAGTTGGGTAGCAATCAGCCCCAGCATTTT. Its translation: CASSLRQLGSNQPQHF.

The rearrangement links TRBV19 to TRBJ2-7, with TRBD2 matching over 12 bases. Per germline, CDR1 LNHDA and CDR2 SQIVND (reference sequence). J was trimmed by 1 base and V by 5 bases; bases with no gene match: 3. The CDR3 totals 15 residues. The CDR3 here is CASSAGTSGSYEQYF. In nucleotides, the CDR3 is TGTGCCAGTAGTGCCGGGACTAGCGGGTCCTACGAGCAGTACTTC.

The chain is built from TRBV7-2 and TRBJ2-1; 9 bases align to TRBD2. Germline trimming cut 8 bases from V and 4 bases from J; bases unmatched to any gene: 9. Per the germline V gene, CDR1 is SGHTA and CDR2 is FQGNSA. The length of the CDR3 is 15 residues. The CDR3 spells CASCRGGAGYNEQFF. CDR3 bases: TGTGCCAGCTGTCGCGGGGGGGCCGGGTACAATGAGCAGTTCTTC. Using reference TRBV7-2 and TRBJ2-1 for the parts outside the CDR3, the full variable domain is GAGVSQSPSNKVTEKGKDVELRCDPISGHTALYWYRQSLGQGLEFLIYFQGNSAPDKSGLPSDRFSAERTGGSVSTLTIQRTQQEDSAVYLCASCRGGAGYNEQFFGPGTRLTVL.

This rearrangement joins TRBV21-1 to TRBJ2-2; whether TRBD1, the table's D call, matches the DNA was not checked. TRBV21-1 is termed a pseudogene. This CDR3 contains 18 residues. The CDR3 sequence is CASSKPPHRRTNTGELFF. In DNA, the CDR3 is TGTGCCAGCAGCAAACCCCCACACAGGAGAACGAACACCGGGGAGCTGTTTTTT.

This chain links TRBV9 with TRBJ2-2; 9 bases agree with TRBD1. Germline lookup yields CDR1 SGDLS and CDR2 YYNGEE. J lost 1 base, V lost 5 bases, and 3 bases had no gene match. The CDR3 extends over 15 amino acids. This CDR3 reads CASSSGQGNTGELFF. The CDR3 region has the DNA TGTGCCAGCAGTTCGGGACAGGGGAACACCGGGGAGCTGTTTTTT.

This chain links TRBV28 with TRBJ1-4; a weak D match, TRBD1 (5 bases). CDR1 and CDR2 from the germline V gene are MDHEN and SYDVKM. There are 14 residues in the CDR3. Trimming cost V 7 bases and J 8 bases, with 17 bases left between them. The CDR3 here is CASTLAGHIEKLFF. The DNA of the CDR3 is TGTGCCAGCACCCTAGCCGGACATATCGAAAAACTGTTTTTT.

This chain links TRBV30 with TRBJ2-6; D remains unclear. The germline V gene encodes CDR1 GTSNPN and CDR2 SVGIG (reference sequence). The CDR3 has 14 amino acids. Trimming removed 2 bases at V and 3 bases at J, with 8 bases between. The CDR3: CAWSKRFGANVLTF. CDR3 coding DNA: TGTGCCTGGAGTAAGAGGTTTGGGGCCAACGTCCTGACTTTC.

The CDR3 reads CASSQEPGRTQYF. The CDR3 nucleotides are TGTGCCAGCAGCCAAGAACCTGGCCGGACCCAGTACTTC. V is TRBV14 and J is TRBJ2-5; D is undetermined. V was pared by 0 bases and J by 7 bases, with 9 bases between. The CDR3 is 13 amino acids. The germline V gene has CDR1 SGHDN and CDR2 FVKESK. The variable domain in full, completed from reference TRBV14 and TRBJ2-5, reads EAGVTQFPSHSVIEKGQTVTLRCDPISGHDNLYWYRRVMGKEIKFLLHFVKESKQDESGMPNNRFLAERTGGTYSTLKVQPAELEDSGVYFCASSQEPGRTQYFGPGTRLLVL.

This chain links TRBV29-1 with TRBJ2-5, with TRBD1 matching over 7 bases. Germline trimming cut 4 bases from V and 3 bases from J; bases unmatched to any gene: 5. The CDR3 spans 13 residues. Germline CDR1 and CDR2: SQVTM and ANQGSEA. The CDR3 DNA follows: TGCAGCGTTGGGTCCGGGACAGAAGAGACCCAGTACTTC. This gives the protein CSVGSGTEETQYF.

This rearrangement joins TRBV5-8 to TRBJ2-5, with D unresolved. The V and J ends lost 4 bases and 1 base respectively, with 14 bases between them. The CDR3 covers 15 residues. Germline CDR1 is SGHTS and CDR2 is YDEGEE. CDR3 DNA: TGTGCCAGCAGCGATTTTATATTCCCCCAAGAGACCCAGTACTTC. This codes for CASSDFIFPQETQYF. The whole variable domain, filled in from reference TRBV5-8 and TRBJ2-5, reads EAGVTQSPTHLIKTRGQQATLRCSPISGHTSVYWYQQALGLGLQFLLWYDEGEERNRGNFPPRFSGRQFPNYSSELNVNALELEDSALYLCASSDFIFPQETQYFGPGTRLLVL.

The chain combines TRBV14 with TRBJ2-7, with 12 positions matching TRBD2. The CDR3 spans 15 residues. The V and J ends lost 1 base and 6 bases, in that order; junction bases with no gene match: 4. Germline assignment: CDR1 SGHDN and CDR2 FVKESK. The CDR3 nucleotides read TGTGCCAGCAGCCAAGGACTAGCGGGAGTTTCCGAGCAGTACTTC. Translation: CASSQGLAGVSEQYF.

CDR3 sequence reads: CASSTTSGYYNEQFF. The CDR3 nucleotides read TGTGCCAGTAGTACCACTAGCGGGTACTACAATGAGCAGTTCTTC. The chain links TRBV19 to TRBJ2-1, with 9 bases matching TRBD2. The CDR3 runs 15 residues. V trimming: 4 bases; J trimming: 3 bases; junction bases outside the gene matches: 4. Germline loops: CDR1 LNHDA, CDR2 SQIVND (reference sequence).

This clone has more than one count but fewer than ten. The rearrangement uses TRBV5-1 and TRBJ2-3; TRBD2 agrees at 7 bases. Per the germline V gene, CDR1 is SGHRS and CDR2 is YFSETQ. With 6 bases clipped from V and 6 bases from J, the junction kept 10 bases outside the gene matches. This CDR3 is built from 14 residues. The CDR3 DNA reads TGCGCCAGCAATTGGGGGAGGGTAGCCGATACGCAGTATTTT. Amino acids: CASNWGRVADTQYF.

This chain links TRBV6-5 with TRBJ2-2, with TRBD2 as a possible D gene (6 bases). Trimming pared 6 bases from V and 8 bases from J, leaving 13 bases between. CDR1 MNHEY and CDR2 SVGAGI come from the germline V gene. The CDR3 is 13 amino acids. The CDR3 reads CASRTGGAGELFF. Written as DNA, the CDR3 is TGTGCCAGCAGGACCGGGGGAGCAGGGGAGCTGTTTTTT.

CDR3 region: CASSLRTTRTDTQYF. The CDR3 DNA sequence: TGTGCCAGCAGCTTAAGGACCACGCGCACAGATACGCAGTATTTT. The J gene is TRBJ2-3, the V gene TRBV7-2, with no clear D. The V end lost 2 bases, the J end lost 1 base, and 10 bases lay between the germline ends. CDR3 length: 15 amino acids. CDR1 and CDR2 from the germline V gene are SGHTA and FQGNSA.

The chain couples TRBV7-8 to TRBJ1-2; TRBD1 matches at 8 bases. CDR1 is SGHVS, CDR2 FQNEAQ, per germline. V gave up 4 bases and J gave up 4 bases; unmatched junction bases: 2. The CDR3 is made up of 13 amino acids. CDR3 nucleotides: TGTGCCAGCAGCTCGGACAGGGTCTATGGCTACACCTTC. It encodes CASSSDRVYGYTF.